This T cell receptor beta chain emerged from a study of cytomegalovirus exposure and HLA in healthy donors. Study conclusions and caveats: Investigators reported 150 to 200 TCR beta chains as tied to cytomegalovirus.

Only one count was recorded for this clone. No antigen is known for it. Researchers ran the PCR with 60 Vbeta and 13 Jbeta primers. In the original processing: It was a later analysis that counted about 80 million unique TCR beta chains, of which 8.5 million to 12 million were shared. TCRdb keeps only in-frame clones here, not all; method: immunoSEQ multiplex PCR. That table furnishes V, J and clone size, whereas the DNA furnished D and trimming. Of roughly 110,000 clones listed, around 77% were seen once; the top ten hold more than 4%. The ends lost 2 bases at V and 3 bases at J; junction bases unmatched: 6. Germline CDR1 is SEHNR and CDR2 is FQNEAQ (reference sequence). This CDR3 has 17 residues.

The TCR comes from a male donor in good health and CMV-seronegative. This chain joins TRBV7-9 and TRBJ2-7, with TRBD2 matching over 14 bases. The source material was PBMCs. CDR3 in DNA: TGTGCCAGCAGCTTATCCCCCGGGACTAGCGGGAGCTACGAGCAGTACTTC. It encodes CASSLSPGTSGSYEQYF.